The 20 T cell receptor beta chains below all came from one sample that was sequenced in a study of OX40 agonist ivuxolimab in advanced cancers. Assay used: immunoSEQ multiplex PCR; TCRdb lists only in-frame clones, some missing. The data contain approximately 69,000 clones, about three quarters of them singletons. Sequencing was performed on CD4+ or CD8+ T cells sorted from blood, taken in a trial of the OX40 agonist ivuxolimab. These receptors all come from an adult with an advanced solid tumor such as melanoma, head and neck, liver or kidney cancer.

CDR3 sequence: CASSLEASGSYNEQFF. CDR3 DNA sequence: TGCGCCAGCAGCTTGGAGGCTAGCGGCTCCTACAATGAGCAGTTCTTC. This chain joins TRBV5-1 and TRBJ2-1, with 7 bases aligning to TRBD2. Germline V gives CDR1 SGHRS, CDR2 YFSETQ. This CDR3 spans 16 amino acids. The V segment lost 0 bases and the J segment 0 bases; nucleotides outside the gene matches: 3. Full variable domain (rest looked up from reference TRBV5-1 and TRBJ2-1): KAGVTQTPRYLIKTRGQQVTLSCSPISGHRSVSWYQQTPGQGLQFLFEYFSETQRNKGNFPGRFSGRQFSNSRSEMNVSTLELGDSALYLCASSLEASGSYNEQFFGPGTRLTVL.

The chain joins TRBV7-3 to TRBJ2-1, with 9 bases lining up with TRBD2. The CDR3 sequence is 17 residues long. Losses at the gene ends were 5 bases for V and 2 bases for J; bases not matched to a gene: 10. The germline gives CDR1 SGHTA, CDR2 FQGTGA. The CDR3 DNA is TGTGCCAGCAGCCCCGCCGGGGCGGGGGGGCCCTACAATGAGCAGTTCTTC. It specifies CASSPAGAGGPYNEQFF. The full variable domain, its missing parts supplied by reference TRBV7-3 and TRBJ2-1, is GAGVSQTPSNKVTEKGKYVELRCDPISGHTALYWYRQSLGQGPEFLIYFQGTGAADDSGLPNDRFFAVRPEGSVSTLKIQRTERGDSAVYLCASSPAGAGGPYNEQFFGPGTRLTVL.

The chain employs TRBV2 and TRBJ2-5, with 7 bases that match TRBD2. The CDR3 contains 15 residues. Germline V gene data show CDR1 as SNHLY and CDR2 as FYNNEI. V was clipped by 2 bases and J by 1 base; unmatched bases: 4. The CDR3 DNA reads TGTGCCAGCAGTGAACGGGAGGTGACCCAAGAGACCCAGTACTTC. It yields the protein CASSEREVTQETQYF.

The chain carries TRBV2 and TRBJ2-5; D is perhaps TRBD2 (6 bases). The germline gives CDR1 SNHLY, CDR2 FYNNEI. V was trimmed by 4 bases and J by 2 bases, leaving 11 bases between them. The length of the CDR3 is 14 residues. DNA of the CDR3: TGTGCCAGCAGTGTGACTAGTGGGCAAGAGACCCAGTACTTC. This translates into CASSVTSGQETQYF.

The gene calls are TRBV4-2 and TRBJ2-7; perhaps TRBD2 as D (6 bases). The germline gives CDR1 LGHNA, CDR2 YNFKEQ. Trimming pared 0 bases from V and 4 bases from J, leaving 19 bases between. This CDR3 has 17 amino acids. The CDR3 region has the DNA TGTGCCAGCAGCCAAGATGAAGGTGATAGCGGAGAATACGAGCAGTACTTC. Amino acids: CASSQDEGDSGEYEQYF.

The chain joins TRBV20-1 to TRBJ1-1; no reliable D call. The length of the CDR3 is 11 residues. Per the germline V gene, CDR1 is DFQATT and CDR2 is SNEGSKA (reference sequence). V was clipped by 5 bases and J by 2 bases, with 6 bases between them. The CDR3 sequence is CSAYKNTEAFF. The CDR3 DNA sequence: TGCAGTGCTTACAAAAACACTGAAGCTTTCTTT.

The V call is TRBV5-4, the J call TRBJ2-1; 9 bases line up with TRBD2. Germline V lookup: CDR1 SGHNT, CDR2 YYREEE (reference sequence). This CDR3 has 16 residues. Losses at the gene ends were 3 bases for V and 2 bases for J; bases not matched to a gene: 6. The CDR3 sequence is CASSSSGIDAYNEQFF. The CDR3 nucleotides read TGTGCCAGCAGCTCTAGCGGGATTGACGCCTACAATGAGCAGTTCTTC.

The V call is TRBV9, the J call TRBJ1-1; D is perhaps TRBD1 (5 bases). The CDR3 sequence is 13 residues long. Trimming pared 3 bases from V and 0 bases from J, leaving 6 bases between. Germline V lookup: CDR1 SGDLS, CDR2 YYNGEE. The CDR3 DNA sequence: TGTGCCAGCAGCGAACAGGTGAACACTGAAGCTTTCTTT. It translates to CASSEQVNTEAFF.

V and J are TRBV6-5 and TRBJ1-1, with D unresolved. The germline V gene encodes CDR1 MNHEY and CDR2 SVGAGI. This CDR3 is 14 amino acids long. V shed 5 bases and J shed 3 bases, with 13 bases lying between them. DNA of the CDR3: TGTGCCAGCAGTCCCCTCACAGCGTACACTGAAGCTTTCTTT. It codes for CASSPLTAYTEAFF.

The chain carries TRBV6-6 and TRBJ2-7, with TRBD1 matching over 8 bases. CDR3 length: 14 amino acids. Germline trimming cut 6 bases from V and 6 bases from J; bases unmatched to any gene: 10. Germline values: CDR1 MNHNY, CDR2 SVGAGI (reference sequence). The CDR3 reads CASSPQTGGREQYF. As DNA, the CDR3 is TGTGCCAGCAGCCCCCAAACAGGGGGGCGCGAGCAGTACTTC.

The rearrangement joins TRBV27 to TRBJ2-5; 9 bases match TRBD2. The CDR3 contains 14 residues. Looked up from germline, CDR1 is MNHEY and CDR2 is SMNVEV (reference sequence). The V gene end was trimmed by 6 bases and the J gene end by 4 bases; junction bases not matched to a gene: 6. CDR3 bases: TGTGCCAGCAGGGATAGCGGGGGAGGAGAGACCCAGTACTTC. Amino acids: CASRDSGGGETQYF.

The chain links TRBV5-5 to TRBJ1-1; the D is unclear. Per germline, CDR1 SGHKS and CDR2 YYEKEE (reference sequence). The germline V and J ends were trimmed by 0 bases and 0 bases, with 3 bases remaining between them. The CDR3 runs to 13 residues. The CDR3 DNA sequence: TGTGCCAGCAGCTTGGAGTTGAACACTGAAGCTTTCTTT. Encoded protein: CASSLELNTEAFF.

The chain is built from TRBV18 and TRBJ1-4, with no clear D. Germline V gene lookup returns CDR1 KGHSH and CDR2 LQKENI. Trimming cost V 8 bases and J 4 bases, with 8 bases left between them. The CDR3 contains 12 residues. The DNA for the CDR3 is TGTGCCAGCCGCACTGGTAATGAAAAACTGTTTTTT. Protein sequence: CASRTGNEKLFF.

For the CDR3, the DNA is TGTGCCAGCAGCCAACGGCTAGCGGCGGGTGGGGAGCTGTTTTTT. It is translated as CASSQRLAAGGELFF. The chain recombines TRBV14 with TRBJ2-2; 7 bases agree with TRBD2. Germline V gives CDR1 SGHDN, CDR2 FVKESK. The CDR3 has 15 residues. With V trimmed by 2 bases and J by 8 bases, 8 bases remained unmatched.

This clone was seen a few times. The gene calls are TRBV5-4 and TRBJ1-6; 8 bases are a match to TRBD1. The junction had 10 bases not matched to a gene; V was cut back by 4 bases and J by 10 bases. Germline assignment: CDR1 SGHNT and CDR2 YYREEE (reference sequence). CDR3 size: 15 residues. For the CDR3, the DNA is TGTGCCAGCAGCCGAAATCAGGGGGCCGGCTCACCCCTCCACTTT. It encodes CASSRNQGAGSPLHF.

J is TRBJ2-3 and V is TRBV28; D is uncertain. Germline lookup yields CDR1 MDHEN and CDR2 SYDVKM. The CDR3 totals 15 residues. The V and J ends lost 7 bases and 5 bases respectively, with 19 bases between them. The CDR3 DNA sequence: TGTGCCAGCATCCCCGTCGAGAGAGTGGGAGATACGCAGTATTTT. Protein: CASIPVERVGDTQYF. Complete variable domain (other parts from reference TRBV28 and TRBJ2-3): DVKVTQSSRYLVKRTGEKVFLECVQDMDHENMFWYRQDPGLGLRLIYFSYDVKMKEKGDIPEGYSVSREKKERFSLILESASTNQTSMYLCASIPVERVGDTQYFGPGTRLTVL.

This sequence joins TRBV7-8 and TRBJ2-3; TRBD1 agrees at 7 bases. Trimming cost V 5 bases and J 1 base; bases outside gene matches: 3. The CDR3 contains 14 residues. Germline CDR1 and CDR2: SGHVS and FQNEAQ. The CDR3 bases are TGTGCCAGCAGCCCGACAGGGCGCACAGATACGCAGTATTTT. Translating it yields CASSPTGRTDTQYF.

The CDR3: CSVRDSPYGYTF. CDR3 bases: TGCAGCGTTAGGGATTCCCCCTATGGCTACACCTTC. This sequence joins TRBV29-1 and TRBJ1-2; D is unclear. From germline, CDR1 is SQVTM and CDR2 ANQGSEA. This CDR3 contains 12 residues. The germline V and J ends were trimmed by 5 bases and 4 bases, with 11 bases remaining between them.

The chain is built from TRBV5-1 and TRBJ1-4; D not resolved. The V end was cut by 0 bases, the J end by 4 bases, with 10 bases between. Germline CDR1 reads SGHRS; CDR2 reads YFSETQ. The CDR3 loop spans 15 amino acids. CDR3 sequence (DNA): TGCGCCAGCAGCTTGGTTGGCAGTAATAATGAAAAACTGTTTTTT. Encoded protein: CASSLVGSNNEKLFF.

The chain couples TRBV7-9 to TRBJ1-4; 10 bases agree with TRBD1. With 4 bases clipped from V and 5 bases from J, the junction kept 7 bases outside the gene matches. Germline V CDR1 and CDR2: SEHNR, FQNEAQ (reference sequence). The CDR3 extends over 16 amino acids. CDR3 region: CASSWTGGMKNEKLFF. In DNA, the CDR3 is TGTGCCAGCAGCTGGACAGGGGGGATGAAGAATGAAAAACTGTTTTTT.